The 22 T cell receptor beta chains below all came from one sample that was sequenced in a study of shared clonotypes between healthy human individuals. The method was immunoSEQ multiplex PCR; TCRdb's version includes in-frame clones alone and lacks a portion of them. There are around 2,000,000 clones in the sample; 95% occur only once, and 0.13% lies in the top ten. The sequenced sample consisted of naive CD4+ T cells sorted from blood. Subset reported: CD45RA+ positively selected. All receptors come from a man aged 18-30 years in good health.

This clone showed up just a few times. The chain is built from TRBV5-4 and TRBJ2-7, with TRBD2 matching 7 bases. J gave up 4 bases and V 3 bases, and 13 bases lay outside the gene matches. This CDR3 has 16 amino acids. Germline CDR1 SGHNT, CDR2 YYREEE (reference sequence). The CDR3 here is CASSSGVGAGSYEQYF. The CDR3 DNA reads as TGTGCCAGCAGCTCCGGGGTGGGAGCGGGATCTTACGAGCAGTACTTC.

The chain uses TRBV5-6 and TRBJ2-3; TRBD2 matches at 7 bases. CDR1 is SGHDT, CDR2 YYEEEE, per germline. This CDR3 region has 16 residues. V trimming: 0 bases; J trimming: 0 bases; junction bases outside the gene matches: 4. The CDR3 region is CASSLGGLTSTDTQYF. The CDR3, as DNA: TGTGCCAGCAGCTTGGGGGGACTAACTAGCACAGATACGCAGTATTTT.

This chain connects TRBV9 to TRBJ2-3; D remains ambiguous. Between the trimmed V and J ends, which lost 0 bases and 5 bases, there was a span of 10 bases. The CDR3 is made up of 14 amino acids. In germline, CDR1 is SGDLS, CDR2 YYNGEE. Here the CDR3 DNA reads TGTGCCAGCAGCGTAGTGATATCCGGAGATACGCAGTATTTT. Translated: CASSVVISGDTQYF.

A single count supports this clone. The rearrangement joins TRBV6-1 to TRBJ2-7; D remains unclear. CDR1 and CDR2 (germline): MNHNS, SASEGT. The CDR3 consists of 14 residues. With 4 bases removed from V and 2 bases from J, the gap between germline ends came to 12 bases. Here the CDR3 DNA reads TGTGCCAGCAGTGCCTCGTTTATAACCTACGAGCAGTACTTC. Translation gives CASSASFITYEQYF.

V is TRBV19 and J is TRBJ1-1; 11 nucleotides agree with TRBD1. Trimming at V came to 5 bases and at J to 11 bases, leaving 13 bases not matched to a gene. The CDR3 covers 15 residues. Germline-derived CDR1 and CDR2 are LNHDA and SQIVND (reference sequence). The CDR3 is CASSDPGQGVNKAFF. DNA of the CDR3: TGTGCCAGTAGTGACCCGGGACAGGGGGTTAACAAGGCTTTCTTT.

In its sample, this clone was seen once. This rearrangement joins TRBV9 to TRBJ1-2; TRBD1 matches 9 bases. Germline CDR1 and CDR2: SGDLS and YYNGEE. The CDR3 is 18 residues long. V shed 4 bases and J 4 bases; nucleotides not matched to a gene: 17. CDR3: CASSPSPGTGFRGYGYTF. The DNA for the CDR3 is TGTGCCAGCAGCCCGAGTCCCGGGACAGGGTTCAGGGGCTATGGCTACACCTTC.

This chain links TRBV6-1 with TRBJ2-5; D not resolved. Per the germline V gene, CDR1 is MNHNS and CDR2 is SASEGT. This CDR3 has 13 residues. Trimming removed 6 bases at V and 2 bases at J, with 10 bases between. The CDR3: CASRRLGQETQYF. As DNA, the CDR3 is TGTGCCAGCAGGAGGCTGGGGCAAGAGACCCAGTACTTC.

V and J are TRBV5-1 and TRBJ2-5; no reliable D call. CDR3 length equals 14 residues. Germline loops: CDR1 SGHRS, CDR2 YFSETQ. Deletions cut 4 bases from V and 1 base from J, with 11 bases between. CDR3 in amino acids: CASSPMDGQETQYF. In nucleotides, the CDR3 is TGCGCCAGCAGCCCAATGGACGGCCAAGAGACCCAGTACTTC.

This chain joins TRBV18 and TRBJ2-7; weak D call: TRBD2 (5 bases). The CDR3 length is 14 residues. CDR1 and CDR2 from the germline V gene are KGHSH and LQKENI. Trimming removed 6 bases from V and 2 bases from J, with 14 bases in between. The CDR3 DNA follows: TGTGCCAGCTCCGAGGGCAGGCAAACCTACGAGCAGTACTTC. It codes for CASSEGRQTYEQYF.

The chain recombines TRBV29-1 with TRBJ2-5, with D hard to call. The germline V and J ends were trimmed by 7 bases and 5 bases, with 11 bases remaining between them. The V gene's germline CDR1 is SQVTM and CDR2 ANQGSEA. The CDR3 has 11 residues. Here the CDR3 reads CSETLGETQYF. As DNA, the CDR3 is TGCAGCGAAACCCTGGGGGAGACCCAGTACTTC.

J is TRBJ1-1 and V is TRBV6-5, with 9 bases identical to TRBD1. Per germline, CDR1 MNHEY and CDR2 SVGAGI. V trimming: 6 bases; J trimming: 8 bases; junction bases outside the gene matches: 7. This CDR3 spans 13 amino acids. CDR3: CASSPIDRGEAFF. The CDR3 bases are TGTGCCAGCAGCCCCATTGACAGGGGGGAAGCTTTCTTT.

This rearrangement joins TRBV5-1 to TRBJ2-7, with 9 positions matching TRBD1. The CDR3 is 15 amino acids. V shed 4 bases and J 5 bases; nucleotides not matched to a gene: 10. Germline CDR1 reads SGHRS; CDR2 reads YFSETQ. CDR3 region: CASSQGGQGRNEQYF. The CDR3 coding sequence is TGCGCCAGCAGCCAGGGAGGACAGGGGAGGAACGAGCAGTACTTC. Complete variable domain (other parts from reference TRBV5-1 and TRBJ2-7): KAGVTQTPRYLIKTRGQQVTLSCSPISGHRSVSWYQQTPGQGLQFLFEYFSETQRNKGNFPGRFSGRQFSNSRSEMNVSTLELGDSALYLCASSQGGQGRNEQYFGPGTRLTVT.

This clone has only one observation. The same CDR3 arises from other DNA sequences in this sample as well. This chain uses TRBV18 with TRBJ2-2, with D tentatively TRBD1 (7 bases). V lost 0 bases and J lost 4, with 12 bases in between. Germline V CDR1 and CDR2: KGHSH, LQKENI. This CDR3 region has 16 residues. This CDR3 reads CASSPPGQGGTGELFF. For the CDR3, the DNA is TGTGCCAGCTCACCACCGGGCCAGGGGGGCACCGGGGAGCTGTTTTTT. Using reference TRBV18 and TRBJ2-2 for the parts outside the CDR3, the full variable domain is NAGVMQNPRHLVRRRGQEARLRCSPMKGHSHVYWYRQLPEEGLKFMVYLQKENIIDESGMPKERFSAEFPKEGPSILRIQQVVRGDSAAYFCASSPPGQGGTGELFFGEGSRLTVL.

The chain combines TRBV5-6 with TRBJ2-5; TRBD1 is a possible D gene (5 bases). The CDR3 has 15 amino acids. The germline gives CDR1 SGHDT, CDR2 YYEEEE. Between the trimmed V and J ends, which lost 0 bases and 5 bases, there was a span of 14 bases. In nucleotides, the CDR3 is TGTGCCAGCAGCTTGGGACAGAATCTAGGGGAGACCCAGTACTTC. It encodes CASSLGQNLGETQYF.

The chain joins TRBV19 to TRBJ2-3; 9 bases are a match to TRBD1. V was clipped by 8 bases and J by 0 bases; unmatched bases: 9. CDR3 length: 16 amino acids. The germline CDR1 and CDR2 sequences are LNHDA and SQIVND (reference sequence). CDR3: CASQDRGYTSTDTQYF. Here the CDR3 DNA reads TGTGCCAGTCAGGACAGGGGATATACTAGCACAGATACGCAGTATTTT.

As concerns this clone: A much larger clone sits a single nucleotide away, making a read error possible. This chain uses TRBV10-3 with TRBJ2-7; 14 bases are shared with TRBD2. Per germline, CDR1 ENHRY and CDR2 SYGVKD. The CDR3 runs to 14 residues. The V gene end was trimmed by 4 bases and the J gene end by 5 bases; junction bases not matched to a gene: 1. The DNA of the CDR3 is TGTGCCATCAGTGTGGGACTAGCGGGAGACGAGCAGTACTTC. This translates into CAISVGLAGDEQYF.

The rearrangement links TRBV29-1 to TRBJ2-5; weak D call: TRBD1 (5 bases). The CDR3 sequence is 12 residues long. The germline V gene has CDR1 SQVTM and CDR2 ANQGSEA. Trimming pared 7 bases from V and 1 base from J, leaving 10 bases between. The CDR3 protein is CSGVTVQETQYF. In nucleotides, the CDR3 is TGCAGCGGTGTGACAGTCCAAGAGACCCAGTACTTC.

The V gene is TRBV11-2, the J gene TRBJ2-2; 8 nucleotides align to TRBD2. This CDR3 is 15 amino acids long. V was clipped by 0 bases and J by 6 bases; unmatched bases: 3. CDR1 is SGHAT and CDR2 is FQNNGV in the germline V gene. CDR3 sequence reads: CASSLDPGGAGELFF. As DNA, the CDR3 is TGTGCCAGCAGCTTAGATCCCGGGGGGGCCGGGGAGCTGTTTTTT.

The chain recombines TRBV7-9 with TRBJ1-2; D unresolved. There are 16 residues in the CDR3. CDR1 is SEHNR, CDR2 FQNEAQ, per germline (reference sequence). Between the trimmed V and J ends, which lost 1 base and 2 bases, there was a span of 14 bases. The CDR3 here is CASSLVYVWGNYGYTF. DNA for the CDR3: TGTGCCAGCAGCTTAGTGTACGTTTGGGGAAACTATGGCTACACCTTC.

This clone has just one count. The chain links TRBV4-3 to TRBJ2-5, with 14 bases fitting TRBD2. V lost 3 bases and J lost 5; bases outside the gene matches: 8. The CDR3 is made up of 17 amino acids. Per germline, CDR1 LGHNA and CDR2 YSLEER. The CDR3 DNA reads as TGCGCCAGCAGCCACCCCGGGACTAGCGGGAGTTGGGAGACCCAGTACTTC. As protein: CASSHPGTSGSWETQYF.

The genes are TRBV20-1 and TRBJ1-2; the D is unclear. Trimming took 4 bases from V and 6 from J, leaving 3 bases between them. Per germline, CDR1 DFQATT and CDR2 SNEGSKA (reference sequence). This CDR3 contains 9 residues. In nucleotides, the CDR3 is TGCAGTGCTACAGATGGCTACACCTTC. Translating gives CSATDGYTF.

This clone appeared once. This chain connects TRBV30 to TRBJ1-2; a weak D match, TRBD1 (6 bases). Germline CDR1 reads GTSNPN; CDR2 reads SVGIG (reference sequence). The CDR3 spans 14 residues. V dropped 4 bases and J dropped 2 bases, with 14 bases sitting between them. The CDR3 here is CAWTPDSLNYGYTF. DNA of the CDR3: TGTGCCTGGACCCCGGACAGCCTCAACTATGGCTACACCTTC.